The present entry profiles one T cell receptor (beta chain) with its context. TCRbeta library preparation incorporated unique molecular identifiers. TCRdb re-derived calls from the PCR reads in MiXCR, one entry per CDR3 protein. Here the sample spans nearly 400,000 distinct CDR3 sequences, about a fifth being singletons. The data were obtained in a study of T-cell reconstitution after alpha-beta-depleted transplantation in children. The receptor's source is a human donor who donated a stem cell graft to a child with acute myeloid leukemia. The input for sequencing was PBMCs from the stem cell graft donor, taken from the stem cell graft.

CDR3 loop: CASSRGLDTQYF. In DNA, the CDR3 is TGTGCCAGTAGTAGGGGACTAGATACGCAGTATTTT. The chain combines TRBV19 with TRBJ2-3; a weak D match, TRBD2 (6 bases). CDR1 LNHDA and CDR2 SQIVND come from the germline V gene (reference sequence). This CDR3 region has 12 residues. V lost 4 bases and J 5 bases, leaving 7 bases between the germline ends.